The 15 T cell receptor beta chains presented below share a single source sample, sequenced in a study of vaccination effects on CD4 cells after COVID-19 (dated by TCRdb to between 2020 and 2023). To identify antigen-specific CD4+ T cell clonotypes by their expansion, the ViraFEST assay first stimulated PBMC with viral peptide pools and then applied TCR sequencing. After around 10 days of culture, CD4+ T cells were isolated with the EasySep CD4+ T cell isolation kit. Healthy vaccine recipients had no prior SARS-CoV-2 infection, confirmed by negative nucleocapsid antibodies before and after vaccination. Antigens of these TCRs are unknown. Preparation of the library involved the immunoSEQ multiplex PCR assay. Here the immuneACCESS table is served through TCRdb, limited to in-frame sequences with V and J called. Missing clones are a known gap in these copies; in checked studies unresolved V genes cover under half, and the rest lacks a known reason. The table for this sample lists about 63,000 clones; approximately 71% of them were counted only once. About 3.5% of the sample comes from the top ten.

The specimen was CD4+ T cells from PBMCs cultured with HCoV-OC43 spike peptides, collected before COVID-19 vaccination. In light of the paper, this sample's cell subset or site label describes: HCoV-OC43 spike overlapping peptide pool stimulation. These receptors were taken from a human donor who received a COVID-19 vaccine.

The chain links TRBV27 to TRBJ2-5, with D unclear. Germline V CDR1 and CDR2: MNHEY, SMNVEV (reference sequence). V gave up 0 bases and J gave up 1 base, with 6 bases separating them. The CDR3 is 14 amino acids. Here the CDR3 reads CASSLSRFQETQYF. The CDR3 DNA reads TGTGCCAGCAGTTTATCGCGTTTCCAAGAGACCCAGTACTTC.

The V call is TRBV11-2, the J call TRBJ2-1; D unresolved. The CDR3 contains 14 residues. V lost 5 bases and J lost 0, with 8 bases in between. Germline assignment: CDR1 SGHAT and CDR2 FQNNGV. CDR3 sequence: CASSVKVSYNEQFF. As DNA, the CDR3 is TGTGCCAGCAGCGTGAAAGTCTCCTACAATGAGCAGTTCTTC.

The chain's CDR3 is CASSQCHGEGQITDTQYF. The CDR3 bases are TGCGCCAGCAGTCAATGTCACGGTGAAGGACAAATCACAGATACGCAGTATTTT. The chain combines TRBV23-1 with TRBJ2-3; weak D call: TRBD1 (5 bases). TRBV23-1 is treated as an ORF (open reading frame) with a function not yet certain. Trimming shortened V by 1 base and J by 2 bases, and 19 bases separated the two germline ends. The CDR3 has 18 amino acids.

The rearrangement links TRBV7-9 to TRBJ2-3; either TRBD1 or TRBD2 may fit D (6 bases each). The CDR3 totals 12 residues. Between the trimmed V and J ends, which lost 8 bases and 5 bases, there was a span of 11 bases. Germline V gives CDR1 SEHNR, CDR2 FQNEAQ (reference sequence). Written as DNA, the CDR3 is TGTGCCAGCGGGGGGCCGGGAGATACGCAGTATTTT. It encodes CASGGPGDTQYF.

The CDR3 loop is CATSRAGSRYRGKETQYF. CDR3 nucleotide sequence: TGTGCCACCAGCAGAGCGGGTAGCCGCTACAGGGGGAAAGAGACCCAGTACTTC. The chain joins TRBV15 to TRBJ2-5; 8 positions match TRBD1. The CDR3 loop spans 18 amino acids. The germline V gene encodes CDR1 LNHNV and CDR2 YYDKDF (reference sequence). The trim removed 1 base at V and 3 bases at J, leaving 13 bases unmatched.

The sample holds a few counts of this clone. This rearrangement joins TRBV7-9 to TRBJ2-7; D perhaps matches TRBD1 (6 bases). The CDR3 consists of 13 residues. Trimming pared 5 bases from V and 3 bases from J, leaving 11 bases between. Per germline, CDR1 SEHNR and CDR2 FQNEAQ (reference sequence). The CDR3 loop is CASSLGQFYEQYV. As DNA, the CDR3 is TGTGCCAGCAGCCTCGGACAGTTCTACGAGCAGTACGTC.

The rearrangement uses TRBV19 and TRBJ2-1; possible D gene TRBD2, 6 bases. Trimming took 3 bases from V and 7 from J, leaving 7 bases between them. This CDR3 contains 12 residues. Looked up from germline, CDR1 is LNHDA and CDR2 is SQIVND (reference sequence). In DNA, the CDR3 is TGTGCCAGTAGTATTCGGGGGAATGAGCAGTTCTTC. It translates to CASSIRGNEQFF.

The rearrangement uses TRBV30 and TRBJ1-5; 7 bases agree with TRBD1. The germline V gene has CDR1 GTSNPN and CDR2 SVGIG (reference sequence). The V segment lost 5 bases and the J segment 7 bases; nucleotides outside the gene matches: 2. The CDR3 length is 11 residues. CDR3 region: CAWGTAQPQHF. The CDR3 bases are TGTGCCTGGGGGACAGCGCAGCCCCAGCATTTT. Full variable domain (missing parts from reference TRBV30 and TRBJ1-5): SQTIHQWPATLVQPVGSPLSLECTVEGTSNPNLYWYRQAAGRGLQLLFYSVGIGQISSEVPQNLSASRPQDRQFILSSKKLLLSDSGFYLCAWGTAQPQHFGDGTRLSIL.

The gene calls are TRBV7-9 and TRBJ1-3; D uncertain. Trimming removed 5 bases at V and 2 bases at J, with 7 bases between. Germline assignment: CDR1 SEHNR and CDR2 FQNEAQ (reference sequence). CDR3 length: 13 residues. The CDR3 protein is CASSLGTGNTIYF. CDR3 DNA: TGTGCCAGCAGCCTGGGTACTGGAAACACCATATATTTT.

CDR3 coding DNA: TGCGCCAGCACCTCTCCTGGTGGGGGCACTGAAGCTTTCTTT. Protein product: CASTSPGGGTEAFF. V and J are TRBV5-1 and TRBJ1-1; D perhaps matches TRBD1 (5 bases). Trimming stripped 6 bases from V and 4 bases from J, with 16 bases between. Germline CDR1 reads SGHRS; CDR2 reads YFSETQ. This CDR3 comprises 14 residues.

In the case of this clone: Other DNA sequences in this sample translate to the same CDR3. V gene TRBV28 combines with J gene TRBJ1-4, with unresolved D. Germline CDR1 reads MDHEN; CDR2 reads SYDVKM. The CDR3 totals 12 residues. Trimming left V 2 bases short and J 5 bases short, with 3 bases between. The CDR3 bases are TGTGCCAGCAGTTTAAGAAATGAAAAACTGTTTTTT. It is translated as CASSLRNEKLFF.

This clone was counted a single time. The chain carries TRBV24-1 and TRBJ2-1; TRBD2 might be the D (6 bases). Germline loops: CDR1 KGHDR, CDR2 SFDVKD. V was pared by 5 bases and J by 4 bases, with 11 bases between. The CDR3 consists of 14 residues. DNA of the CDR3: TGTGCCACCAGTGTCCCGGGGGTGTACAATGAGCAGTTCTTC. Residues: CATSVPGVYNEQFF.

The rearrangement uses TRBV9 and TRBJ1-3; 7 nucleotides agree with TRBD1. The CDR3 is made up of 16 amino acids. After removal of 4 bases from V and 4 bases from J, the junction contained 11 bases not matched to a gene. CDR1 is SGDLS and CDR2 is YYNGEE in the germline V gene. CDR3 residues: CASSSAGRGPGNTIYF. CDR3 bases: TGTGCCAGCAGCTCAGCCGGAAGGGGGCCAGGAAACACCATATATTTT.

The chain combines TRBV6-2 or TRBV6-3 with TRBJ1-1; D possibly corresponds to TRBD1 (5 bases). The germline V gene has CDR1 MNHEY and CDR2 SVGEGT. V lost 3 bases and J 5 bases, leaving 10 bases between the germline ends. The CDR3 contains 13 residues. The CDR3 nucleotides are TGTGCCAGCAGTTATACCAGGGAGACTGAAGCTTTCTTT. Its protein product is CASSYTRETEAFF.

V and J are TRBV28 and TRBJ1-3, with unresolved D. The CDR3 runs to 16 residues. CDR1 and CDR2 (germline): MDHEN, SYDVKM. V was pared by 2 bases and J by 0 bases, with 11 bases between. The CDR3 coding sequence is TGTGCCAGCAGTTTAAGTGTAGGCCGCTCTGGAAACACCATATATTTT. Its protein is CASSLSVGRSGNTIYF.